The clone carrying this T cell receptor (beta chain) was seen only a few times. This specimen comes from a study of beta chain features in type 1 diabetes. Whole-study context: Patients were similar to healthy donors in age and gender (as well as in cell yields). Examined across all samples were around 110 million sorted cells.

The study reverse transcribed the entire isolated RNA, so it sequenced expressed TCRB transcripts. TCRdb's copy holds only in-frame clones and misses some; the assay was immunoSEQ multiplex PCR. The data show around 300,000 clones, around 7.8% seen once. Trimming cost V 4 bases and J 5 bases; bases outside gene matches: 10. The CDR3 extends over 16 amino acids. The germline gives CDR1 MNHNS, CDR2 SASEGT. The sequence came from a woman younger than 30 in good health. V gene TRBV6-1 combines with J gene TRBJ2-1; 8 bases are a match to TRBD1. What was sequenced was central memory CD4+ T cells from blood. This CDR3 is CASSASGTGGNNEQFF. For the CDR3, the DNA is TGTGCCAGCAGTGCCTCCGGGACAGGTGGCAACAATGAGCAGTTCTTC.